This TCR beta chain was identified during a study of blood T cell repertoires in COVID-19 (dated by TCRdb to 2020 to 2021). Background on the whole study: Samples from collaborators originated in the United States, Italy and Spain and spanned both the acute and convalescent phases of COVID-19. HLA class I and class II types, where available, came from metadata supplied by the sample provider rather than from assay-based typing. The material from the prospective study consisted of cDNA or gDNA derived from T cells, B-cell-depleted T cells, or PBMCs. The samples were drawn from the first 160 participants of the ongoing ImmuneRACE study and from 1,200 or so subjects provided by 6 global collaborators. Subjects who had been exposed to COVID-19, were actively infected with it, or had recovered from it provided the deeply sampled blood TCRbeta repertoires that made up the dataset. The repertoires were made available in a free public database intended to serve as a resource for research on the immune response to SARS-CoV-2. A de-identified subject ID, COVID-19 status, age in years and sex were almost always included in the sample metadata.

The immunoSEQ Assay, a bias-controlled multiplex PCR, was used to amplify TCRbeta CDR3 regions from genomic DNA. The study's own analysis went as follows. The number of nucleated cells in each sample was estimated by amplification of reference gene primers within the assay. To quantify the absolute abundance of each unique TCRbeta CDR3 rearrangement, sequence reads were collapsed and filtered. For each sample, productive Simpson clonality was calculated as the square root of Simpson's diversity index across productive rearrangements. TCRdb re-hosts the immuneACCESS table, in-frame sequences only. Its copies lack some clones; in the studies checked, an unresolved V gene accounts for under half of them, and the cause for the rest is not known. That table is the source of V, J and clone size, and D and trimming were worked out from the DNA. Present in this sample are 150,000 to 250,000 clones, about nine tenths of which were seen just once. The ten largest clones capture about 2.3% of the sample.

Concerning this clone: Its cognate antigen has yet to be identified. No base quality information exists; no much larger clone differs at one position.

The research as a whole found: The amount of clinical and demographic metadata varied by source and participant and was provided uncurated.

In the prospective study, participants were roughly 18 to 100 years old, resided in 25 or so geographic areas of the United States, and were enrolled through a virtual design. In the prospective study, cohorts were assigned on the basis of participant-reported clinical history obtained from a screening survey and a study questionnaire. ImmuneRACE Cohort 3 recovered participants were defined by two consecutive negative NP/OP PCR tests, healthcare professional clearance, or symptom resolution. Mobile phlebotomists in the prospective study collected whole blood, serum and a nasopharyngeal or oropharyngeal swab from every participant. Additional blood draws and questionnaires over an approximately 2-month period could optionally be provided by prospective study participants. Before DNA extraction, blood samples from the prospective study were shipped at room temperature or frozen. Per the germline V gene (reference sequence), LGHDT is the CDR1 and YNNKEL is the CDR2. V is reduced by 4 bases and J by 3 bases, leaving a spacing of 10 bases between them. From the cysteine up to the phenylalanine, the CDR3 has a length of 14 residues. Here the CDR3 DNA is all that survives: 42 bases in frame from base 1.

The specimen sequenced was PBMCs or T cells enriched from blood (not recorded which). This receptor was identified in a woman in her twenties or thirties who had recovered from COVID-19. In this chain, TRBV3-1 (or the pseudogene TRBV3-2) is recombined with TRBJ1-5; the D gene is possibly TRBD1, with 6 bases matching. The CDR3: CASSPRTVNQPQHF. The DNA sequence is as follows: TGTGCCAGCAGCCCCAGGACAGTCAATCAGCCCCAGCATTTT.